Here is one T cell receptor beta chain with its context. This clone's antigen is unknown. Base qualities are not provided; no much larger clone lies one nucleotide away. Library prep was done by the immunoSEQ multiplex PCR assay. Not all clones reach the TCRdb copy of this immuneACCESS table, which keeps in-frame sequences only. Checked studies attribute under half of the gap to unresolved V genes and leave the rest unexplained. For this sample there are 100,000 to 150,000 clones; about 90% appear just once. Together, the top ten hold over 2% of the sample. From its cysteine to its phenylalanine, the CDR3 spans 13 amino acids. This entry keeps only the CDR3 DNA: 39 bases, framed from base 1. From V the trimming removes 2 bases and from J it removes 6 bases, while the gene matches leave 2 bases of the junction unaccounted for. CDR1 and CDR2 were assigned from the germline V gene (reference sequence) as MNHEY and SMNVEV.

The data originate from a study of control samples from healthy donors and cancer patients (TCRdb year 2020). The receptor comes from a woman aged 45-65 years in good health. The sample was blood. This receptor chain uses TRBV27 and TRBJ2-7; 9 nucleotides in the junction match TRBD2. CDR3 loop: CASSLAGGVEQYF. The DNA sequence follows: TGTGCCAGCAGTTTAGCGGGAGGGGTCGAGCAGTACTTC.